This T cell receptor beta chain appears in the sequencing data of a study of cytomegalovirus exposure and HLA in healthy donors. Primers included in the PCR were 60 Vbeta and 13 Jbeta primers. Profiling relied on immunoSEQ multiplex PCR, and the TCRdb table lists in-frame clones only, not all of them. The sample lists 140,000 to 150,000 clones; under 85% were seen once. With 2 bases removed from V and 7 bases from J, the gap between germline ends came to 12 bases. The CDR3 spans 15 residues. Germline V gene sequence: CDR1 PRHDT, CDR2 FYEKMQ (reference sequence). This TCR came from a woman aged 40-49 years in good health and CMV-seropositive. Sequenced sample: PBMCs. The rearrangement uses TRBV13 and TRBJ1-6, with a weak D call TRBD1 (6 bases). CDR3 loop: CASSLSGTLNSPLHF. The CDR3 DNA is TGTGCCAGCAGCTTATCAGGGACACTCAATTCACCCCTCCACTTT.